This TCR beta chain originates from a study of T-cell reconstitution after alpha-beta-depleted transplantation in children. Germline lookup yields CDR1 MGHDK and CDR2 SYGVNS. Trimming cost V 6 bases and J 4 bases, with 9 bases left between them. The CDR3 totals 13 residues. TCRbeta library construction was performed incorporating unique molecular identifiers. TCRdb analysed the PCR reads with MiXCR anew, one entry per CDR3 protein. The sample has under 50,000 distinct CDR3 sequences; around 9% are singletons. The study, taken as a whole, reports: Fresh T-cell production supplied most of the T-cell counts and diversity seen one year after transplant. After transplant, at about two months, alpha-beta T cells were reportedly derived from several hundred expanded graft clones.

At least ten counts were recorded for this clonotype. The antigen remains undetermined. J is TRBJ1-4 and V is TRBV25-1; the D gene is possibly TRBD1 (6 bases). This clonotype originated in a male patient aged 2 to 10 who had a stem cell transplant for chronic granulomatous disease, so the T cells may come from the graft donor. The sequences come from PBMCs, mostly from graft donor cells, collected 60 days after TCRalphabeta/CD19-depleted stem cell transplant. This CDR3 reads CASRDSNNEKLFF. CDR3 DNA: TGTGCCAGCAGGGACAGCAATAATGAAAAACTGTTTTTT. The full variable domain, in which reference TRBV25-1 and TRBJ1-4 provide the parts outside the CDR3, is EADIYQTPRYLVIGTGKKITLECSQTMGHDKMYWYQQDPGMELHLIHYSYGVNSTEKGDLSSESTVSRIRTEHFPLTLESARPSHTSQYLCASRDSNNEKLFFGSGTQLSVL.